Reported below is one T cell receptor beta chain. Antigen unknown. These data belong to a study of T cell responses to AZD1222 COVID-19 vaccine. Study-level findings and limits: Samples come after the peak T cell response, not at day 14. Across spike, vaccine-associated CD4 TCRs were found, dominant at 160-218 and 743-854. The donor cohort was predominantly white British with a female majority, and clonal diversity may have been underestimated.

The data were produced by immunoSEQ multiplex PCR, yet TCRdb's version contains in-frame clones alone and is incomplete. This repertoire shows more than 60,000 clones, 65% to 90% found once; its top ten account for 15% to 20%. Trimming pared 0 bases from V and 0 bases from J, leaving 10 bases between. The V gene's germline CDR1 is ENHRY and CDR2 SYGVKD. The CDR3 covers 16 residues. The source is an adult in good health. The sample in question was peripheral blood, obtained on day 0 of AZD1222 vaccination. The rearrangement links TRBV10-3 to TRBJ2-3, with D perhaps matching TRBD1 (5 bases). The CDR3 bases are TGTGCCATCAGTGAGTCGGGGCTAGGAAGCACAGATACGCAGTATTTT. This encodes CAISESGLGSTDTQYF.